The present TCR beta chain was sequenced within a study of shared clonotypes between healthy human individuals. At the level of the study: Each donor's CD4 naive and CD4 memory cells filled three plates apiece, CD8 naive two, and CD8 memory one.

The germline V gene encodes CDR1 SGHRS and CDR2 YFSETQ. The CDR3 has 14 amino acids. Unmatched junction bases numbered 5, after V lost 4 bases and J lost 6 bases. Turning to this clone: Its antigen is as yet unknown.

Study-wide points: Expectations were that clonotype sharing among donors would be affected by sequencing depth. It was the few donors that limited the genetic and exposure-history diversity represented. Sharing across four donors was highest in naive CD4 (roughly 5%) and lowest in memory CD8 (roughly 0.4%).

Only in-frame clones appear in the TCRdb table, and some are missing; sequencing was by immunoSEQ multiplex PCR. The sample holds roughly 1 million clones; 60% to 80% are singletons and the top ten take approximately 1.5%. V is TRBV5-1 and J is TRBJ2-2; 8 bases match TRBD1. The source is a man younger than 30 in good health. Sequenced sample: memory CD4+ T cells sorted from blood. Subset denoted: CD45RA-negative fraction. CDR3 in DNA: TGCGCCAGCAGCGAGCCGACAGGGGCCGGGGAGCTGTTTTTT. Translated, it gives CASSEPTGAGELFF.